A single sample gave rise to the 32 T cell receptor beta chains below, sequenced in a study of shared clonotypes between healthy human individuals. TCRdb keeps only in-frame clones here, not all; method: immunoSEQ multiplex PCR. Here the sample spans under 1,100,000 clones, around 75% being singletons. The specimen sequenced was memory CD4+ T cells sorted from blood. Documented subset: CD45RA-negative fraction. The receptors originated from a man aged 18 to 30 in good health.

The chain recombines TRBV5-6 with TRBJ1-1; D uncertain. The CDR3 has 14 amino acids. Trimming cost V 1 base and J 1 base, with 8 bases left between them. Germline CDR1 reads SGHDT; CDR2 reads YYEEEE. Here the CDR3 reads CASSLYSTNTEAFF. The CDR3 nucleotides read TGTGCCAGCAGCTTGTACAGCACGAACACTGAAGCTTTCTTT.

The gene calls are TRBV5-4 and TRBJ1-2; no clear D gene. The length of the CDR3 is 15 residues. Germline CDR1 SGHNT, CDR2 YYREEE (reference sequence). Trimming removed 4 bases at V and 4 bases at J, with 17 bases between. CDR3 protein: CASSQEEGAGYGYTF. DNA of the CDR3: TGTGCCAGCAGCCAGGAGGAGGGAGCGGGCTATGGCTACACCTTC.

This rearrangement joins TRBV6-5 to TRBJ1-5; 7 nucleotides match TRBD1. J gave up 6 bases and V 10 bases, and 9 bases lay outside the gene matches. The CDR3 sequence is 13 residues long. Germline CDR1 reads MNHEY; CDR2 reads SVGAGI. The CDR3 here is CATRQGNFQPQHF. CDR3 nucleotides: TGTGCCACACGACAGGGAAACTTTCAGCCCCAGCATTTT.

The chain carries TRBV9 and TRBJ2-1; TRBD2 matches at 8 bases. Germline-derived CDR1 and CDR2 are SGDLS and YYNGEE. V was clipped by 0 bases and J by 4 bases; unmatched bases: 6. This CDR3 contains 16 residues. CDR3 sequence reads: CASSVAAGESYNEQFF. As DNA, the CDR3 is TGTGCCAGCAGCGTAGCAGCGGGAGAGTCTTACAATGAGCAGTTCTTC.

Remarks on this clone: This specimen includes other DNA sequences encoding the same CDR3. Written as DNA, the CDR3 is TGTGCCAGCAGCTTCGCGTACGAGCAGTACTTC. Amino acids: CASSFAYEQYF. V and J are TRBV11-2 and TRBJ2-7; D is ambiguous. CDR1 is SGHAT, CDR2 FQNNGV, per germline. This CDR3 spans 11 amino acids. The ends were cut back, 3 bases at V and 4 bases at J, with 4 bases in the middle.

This clone appeared a few times. This chain connects TRBV7-2 to TRBJ2-1; TRBD2 might be the D (6 bases). Trimming stripped 5 bases from V and 5 bases from J, with 19 bases between. Germline loops: CDR1 SGHTA, CDR2 FQGNSA. The CDR3 runs 16 residues. The CDR3, as DNA: TGTGCCAGCAGCACCAGTCCTCCCTGGGGGGACAATGAGCAGTTCTTC. Protein product: CASSTSPPWGDNEQFF.

The chain links TRBV19 to TRBJ2-5; TRBD2 matches at 7 bases. The ends lost 7 bases at V and 4 bases at J; junction bases unmatched: 9. This CDR3 contains 14 residues. Looked up from germline, CDR1 is LNHDA and CDR2 is SQIVND (reference sequence). The CDR3: CASNGPAGRETQYF. Here the CDR3 DNA reads TGTGCCAGTAACGGCCCAGCGGGAAGAGAGACCCAGTACTTC. Full variable domain (remainder filled in from reference TRBV19 and TRBJ2-5): DGGITQSPKYLFRKEGQNVTLSCEQNLNHDAMYWYRQDPGQGLRLIYYSQIVNDFQKGDIAEGYSVSREKKESFPLTVTSAQKNPTAFYLCASNGPAGRETQYFGPGTRLLVL.

J is TRBJ1-3 and V is TRBV5-1; D remains unclear. Per germline, CDR1 SGHRS and CDR2 YFSETQ. The CDR3 extends over 15 amino acids. The germline V and J ends were trimmed by 4 bases and 0 bases, with 11 bases remaining between them. The CDR3 sequence is CASSRGGVSGNTIYF. The CDR3 DNA reads TGCGCCAGCAGCAGAGGTGGCGTCTCTGGAAACACCATATATTTT. The complete variable domain, with remaining parts taken from reference TRBV5-1 and TRBJ1-3, reads KAGVTQTPRYLIKTRGQQVTLSCSPISGHRSVSWYQQTPGQGLQFLFEYFSETQRNKGNFPGRFSGRQFSNSRSEMNVSTLELGDSALYLCASSRGGVSGNTIYFGEGSWLTVV.

The rearrangement uses TRBV7-9 and TRBJ2-1; 10 nucleotides agree with TRBD1. This CDR3 spans 15 amino acids. V gave up 5 bases and J gave up 8 bases; unmatched junction bases: 9. Germline V gene lookup returns CDR1 SEHNR and CDR2 FQNEAQ (reference sequence). DNA of the CDR3: TGTGCCAGCAGCCTGACTTGGGACAGGGGAGATGAGCAGTTCTTC. Encoded protein: CASSLTWDRGDEQFF.

The V call is TRBV18, the J call TRBJ1-6; D is undetermined. CDR3 length: 15 residues. CDR1 KGHSH and CDR2 LQKENI come from the germline V gene. Trimming removed 3 bases at V and 4 bases at J, with 10 bases between. The CDR3 bases are TGTGCCAGCTCACCGGACGGAGGGTATAATTCACCCCTCCACTTT. Translated: CASSPDGGYNSPLHF.

The genes are TRBV5-8 and TRBJ2-7, with TRBD1 identical over 8 bases. Germline assignment: CDR1 SGHTS and CDR2 YDEGEE. V dropped 2 bases and J dropped 0; count of bases not matched to a gene: 10. There are 17 residues in the CDR3. DNA for the CDR3: TGTGCCAGCAGCTTCGACCCCAGGGGGCCGAGCTCCTACGAGCAGTACTTC. Translated, it gives CASSFDPRGPSSYEQYF.

The chain uses TRBV6-5 and TRBJ2-2; 11 bases fit TRBD2. CDR1 is MNHEY and CDR2 is SVGAGI in the germline V gene. V lost 6 bases, J lost 7 bases, and 7 bases stayed unmatched. CDR3 length: 15 residues. The CDR3 coding sequence is TGTGCCAGCAGGGAGACTAGCGGGGTTAGCGGGGAGCTGTTTTTT. This gives the protein CASRETSGVSGELFF.

This clone has just a few counts. The same CDR3 can be traced to other DNA sequences in this sample. The V and J genes are TRBV7-9 and TRBJ1-5, with D unclear. The CDR3 length is 13 residues. V dropped 1 base and J dropped 5 bases, with 6 bases sitting between them. Germline CDR1 SEHNR, CDR2 FQNEAQ (reference sequence). Here the CDR3 reads CASSLGRDQPQHF. The CDR3 region has the DNA TGTGCCAGCAGCTTAGGTCGGGATCAGCCCCAGCATTTT.

This clone was seen more than once but under ten times. The chain has TRBV6-1 and TRBJ1-2, with D unclear. Deletions cut 4 bases from V and 5 bases from J, with 23 bases between. Per the germline V gene, CDR1 is MNHNS and CDR2 is SASEGT. The CDR3 has 17 amino acids. In DNA form, the CDR3 reads TGTGCCAGCAGTGGTCCTGGCCGGGGTTTAGGAGGGTATGGCTACACCTTC. Translation: CASSGPGRGLGGYGYTF.

The chain recombines TRBV6-1 with TRBJ1-2; D unresolved. The V end lost 3 bases, the J end lost 1 base, and 3 bases lay between the germline ends. CDR1 is MNHNS, CDR2 SASEGT, per germline. The CDR3 loop spans 12 amino acids. The CDR3 region has the DNA TGTGCCAGCAGTGACATTAACTATGGCTACACCTTC. Encoded protein: CASSDINYGYTF.

The CDR3 nucleotides are TGTGCCAGCAGTGAAGGGGCGCACTCCTACGAGCAGTACTTC. This gives the protein CASSEGAHSYEQYF. V is TRBV2 and J is TRBJ2-7; D not resolved. CDR1 SNHLY and CDR2 FYNNEI come from the germline V gene. This CDR3 region has 14 residues. Trimming stripped 1 base from V and 0 bases from J, with 7 bases between.

This clone was found once. V usage is TRBV5-1 and J usage is TRBJ2-1, with D maybe TRBD2 (6 bases). Germline CDR1 reads SGHRS; CDR2 reads YFSETQ. The length of the CDR3 is 16 residues. V was cut by 0 bases and J by 0 bases, with 10 bases left in between. The CDR3 sequence is CASSLASGVSYNEQFF. The CDR3 DNA follows: TGCGCCAGCAGCTTGGCCTCGGGGGTCTCCTACAATGAGCAGTTCTTC.

The rearrangement joins TRBV18 to TRBJ2-7, with TRBD1 matching over 8 bases. V shed 4 bases, J shed 3 bases, and the junction held 5 bases outside the gene matches. Germline lookup yields CDR1 KGHSH and CDR2 LQKENI. The CDR3 loop spans 14 amino acids. CDR3 protein: CASSRRQGNYEQYF. The CDR3 DNA sequence: TGTGCCAGCTCACGAAGACAGGGGAACTACGAGCAGTACTTC.

This clone turned up a few times. The chain combines TRBV14 with TRBJ1-1; D call uncertain. The CDR3 is 12 residues long. Trimming pared 10 bases from V and 2 bases from J, leaving 11 bases between. Germline CDR1 reads SGHDN; CDR2 reads FVKESK. The CDR3 loop reads CATSRVNTEAFF. CDR3 bases: TGTGCCACCAGTCGGGTAAACACTGAAGCTTTCTTT.

The genes are TRBV25-1 and TRBJ2-6; D unresolved. The germline V gene encodes CDR1 MGHDK and CDR2 SYGVNS. Trimming removed 3 bases at V and 4 bases at J, with 7 bases between. There are 14 residues in the CDR3. This chain's CDR3 is CASSDPLGANVLTF. CDR3 coding DNA: TGTGCCAGCAGTGACCCTCTCGGGGCCAACGTCCTGACTTTC.

CDR3 nucleotides: TGCGCCAGCAGCTCCCGAGAGCGGGGCACAGATACGCAGTATTTT. Its protein is CASSSRERGTDTQYF. The rearrangement joins TRBV5-1 to TRBJ2-3; tentatively, D is TRBD2 (6 bases). The CDR3 loop spans 15 amino acids. Germline CDR1 and CDR2: SGHRS and YFSETQ. Trimming removed 3 bases at V and 1 base at J, with 12 bases between.

In its sample, this clone was seen many times. CDR3 coding DNA: TGTGCCAGCAGTGAAATATTTTCGGGCAGGGAGGCTGAAGCTTTCTTT. Translation gives CASSEIFSGREAEAFF. The chain links TRBV6-1 to TRBJ1-1; possibly TRBD1 for D (5 bases). Trimming took 2 bases from V and 6 from J, leaving 19 bases between them. The CDR3 sequence is 16 residues long. Germline V gene lookup returns CDR1 MNHNS and CDR2 SASEGT.

The chain combines TRBV29-1 with TRBJ1-2; D might be TRBD1 (5 bases). V gave up 7 bases and J gave up 8 bases, with 11 bases separating them. The CDR3 totals 10 residues. The V gene's germline CDR1 is SQVTM and CDR2 ANQGSEA. This CDR3 is CSAGEGGYTF. DNA for the CDR3: TGCAGCGCTGGTGAGGGGGGCTACACCTTC. Variable domain in full (rest from reference TRBV29-1 and TRBJ1-2): SAVISQKPSRDICQRGTSLTIQCQVDSQVTMMFWYRQQPGQSLTLIATANQGSEATYESGFVIDKFPISRPNLTFSTLTVSNMSPEDSSIYLCSAGEGGYTFGSGTRLTVV.

The rearrangement uses TRBV6-1 and TRBJ2-6; no definite D call. The CDR3 runs 14 residues. The V end lost 6 bases, the J end lost 1 base, and 7 bases lay between the germline ends. CDR1 MNHNS and CDR2 SASEGT come from the germline V gene. The CDR3 here is CASRSSSGANVLTF. The CDR3 DNA reads as TGTGCCAGCAGGAGCTCGTCTGGGGCCAACGTCCTGACTTTC.

The DNA of the CDR3 is TGTGCCAGCAGGGATCTCTTTGGCTCCTACAATGAGCAGTTCTTC. Protein: CASRDLFGSYNEQFF. This chain uses TRBV6-1 with TRBJ2-1; D is unresolved. The CDR3 sequence is 15 residues long. CDR1 and CDR2 (germline): MNHNS, SASEGT. Trimming removed 6 bases from V and 0 bases from J, with 12 bases in between.

CDR3 in amino acids: CASSWGEREIHEQFF. The CDR3 DNA reads as TGCGCCAGCAGCTGGGGAGAGCGGGAGATCCATGAGCAGTTCTTC. The chain combines TRBV5-1 with TRBJ2-1; 8 bases map to TRBD2. From germline, CDR1 is SGHRS and CDR2 YFSETQ. The CDR3 is made up of 15 amino acids. The trim removed 3 bases at V and 8 bases at J, leaving 10 bases unmatched.

The rearrangement uses TRBV27 and TRBJ2-7; D assignment may be TRBD1 or TRBD2 (5 bases each). The CDR3 is 15 amino acids. V dropped 3 bases and J dropped 4 bases, with 16 bases sitting between them. The V gene's germline CDR1 is MNHEY and CDR2 SMNVEV (reference sequence). The CDR3 loop is CASSFRAGSEYEQYF. In nucleotides, the CDR3 is TGTGCCAGCAGTTTCCGGGCAGGGAGCGAATACGAGCAGTACTTC.

This clone was observed at least ten times. The chain joins TRBV10-3 to TRBJ1-4; D may be TRBD1 (5 bases). V lost 10 bases to trimming and J lost 3 bases, with 12 bases between them. Germline loops: CDR1 ENHRY, CDR2 SYGVKD. The CDR3 sequence is 13 residues long. The CDR3 nucleotides are TGTGCCACCGCGGACAAGTCTAATGAAAAACTGTTTTTT. Amino acids: CATADKSNEKLFF.

The rearrangement joins TRBV11-2 to TRBJ2-3; maybe TRBD2 (6 bases). The germline gives CDR1 SGHAT, CDR2 FQNNGV. Trimming stripped 4 bases from V and 3 bases from J, with 14 bases between. CDR3 length: 15 amino acids. The CDR3 protein is CASSSGSKITDTQYF. The DNA of the CDR3 is TGTGCCAGCAGCTCCGGGAGTAAGATAACAGATACGCAGTATTTT.

This clone appeared many times. This chain links TRBV30 with TRBJ1-4; TRBD1 is a possible D gene (6 bases). The germline V gene has CDR1 GTSNPN and CDR2 SVGIG (reference sequence). The CDR3 has 15 residues. V lost 3 bases and J 7 bases, leaving 18 bases between the germline ends. CDR3 sequence: CAWSQEPGAGEKLFF. CDR3 DNA: TGTGCCTGGAGCCAAGAGCCGGGGGCGGGTGAAAAACTGTTTTTT.

The chain recombines TRBV30 with TRBJ2-7, with D maybe TRBD1 (5 bases). Germline-derived CDR1 and CDR2 are GTSNPN and SVGIG (reference sequence). The CDR3 totals 12 residues. V lost 2 bases and J 3 bases, leaving 8 bases between the germline ends. CDR3 in amino acids: CAWSSDSYEQYF. CDR3 DNA sequence: TGTGCCTGGAGTTCCGACAGCTACGAGCAGTACTTC.

This clone was detected only a few times. This chain connects TRBV5-5 to TRBJ1-2; 7 nucleotides agree with TRBD1. The germline V gene encodes CDR1 SGHKS and CDR2 YYEKEE (reference sequence). The CDR3 contains 13 residues. The junction had 7 bases not matched to a gene; V was cut back by 4 bases and J by 7 bases. The CDR3 bases are TGTGCCAGCAGCCTATCAAACAGGGGTGGCTACACCTTC. This sequence encodes CASSLSNRGGYTF.